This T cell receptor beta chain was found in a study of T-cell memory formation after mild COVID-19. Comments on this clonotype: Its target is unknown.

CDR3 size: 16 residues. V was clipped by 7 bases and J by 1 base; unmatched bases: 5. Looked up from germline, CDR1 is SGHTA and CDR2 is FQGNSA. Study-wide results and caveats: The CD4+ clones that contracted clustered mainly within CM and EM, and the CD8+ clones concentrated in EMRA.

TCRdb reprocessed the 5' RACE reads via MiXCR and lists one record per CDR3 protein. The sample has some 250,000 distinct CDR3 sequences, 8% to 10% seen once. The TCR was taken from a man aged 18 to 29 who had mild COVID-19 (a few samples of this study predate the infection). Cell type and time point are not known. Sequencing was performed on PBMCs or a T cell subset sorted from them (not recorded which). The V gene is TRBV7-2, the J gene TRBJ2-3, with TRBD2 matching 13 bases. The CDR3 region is CASTPGLAGGTDTQYF. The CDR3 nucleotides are TGTGCCAGCACCCCAGGACTAGCGGGGGGCACAGATACGCAGTATTTT.